This paragraph covers one T cell receptor (beta chain) sequence. Its antigen is unknown. The sample carries other DNA sequences with the same CDR3. Germline V CDR1 and CDR2: KGHSH, LQKENI. This CDR3 region has 14 residues. J lost 4 bases, V lost 2 bases, and 2 bases had no gene match. Produced via immunoSEQ multiplex PCR; TCRdb's table is partial and in-frame only. The sample yields 2 million to 2.5 million clones, 85% to 95% seen once. The data belong to a study of shared clonotypes between healthy human individuals. At the level of the study: The plates for each donor numbered three CD4 naive, three CD4 memory, two CD8 naive and one CD8 memory.

Whole-study results and caveats: Non-shared clonotypes displayed generation probabilities falling below those of clonotypes present in all four donors.

The source of this sequence is a man aged 18 to 29 in good health. Some clones in this sample may be carry-over from other donors' samples. Sequencing used naive CD4+ T cells from PBMCs. Subset indicated: CD45RA+ positively selected. V gene TRBV18 combines with J gene TRBJ2-7; 10 positions match TRBD1. The CDR3 spells CASSPAGQGYEQYF. DNA for the CDR3: TGTGCCAGCTCACCAGCGGGACAGGGGTACGAGCAGTACTTC.